The entry below describes one TCR beta chain. As yet, its antigen is unknown. The data originate from a study of cytomegalovirus exposure and HLA in healthy donors. Broader study findings: High specificity and sensitivity for cytomegalovirus status were reported for the classifier. According to the study, roughly 160 TCR beta chains were cytomegalovirus-associated.

PCR used 60 Vbeta primers and 13 Jbeta primers. Clones were read by immunoSEQ multiplex PCR, and TCRdb kept only the in-frame ones, dropping some. The data hold about 130,000 clones, with 65% to 90% observed a single time. Germline values: CDR1 SGHTA, CDR2 FQGNSA. V lost 1 base, J lost 3 bases, and 13 bases lay in between. The CDR3 is 16 residues long. The V gene is TRBV7-2, the J gene TRBJ1-3; weak D call: TRBD1 (6 bases). This clonotype originated in a young man in good health and CMV-seronegative. The sequencing sample was made of PBMCs. The CDR3 sequence: CASSLEPRGYGNTIYF. DNA for the CDR3: TGTGCCAGCAGCTTAGAGCCCAGGGGTTATGGAAACACCATATATTTT. The entire variable domain, with the rest obtained from reference TRBV7-2 and TRBJ1-3, is as follows: GAGVSQSPSNKVTEKGKDVELRCDPISGHTALYWYRQSLGQGLEFLIYFQGNSAPDKSGLPSDRFSAERTGGSVSTLTIQRTQQEDSAVYLCASSLEPRGYGNTIYFGEGSWLTVV.